Listed here is a single TCR beta chain. Its matching antigen is unknown. This CDR3 has 13 amino acids. CDR1 is SEHNR and CDR2 is FQNEAQ in the germline V gene (reference sequence). Trimming removed 5 bases at V and 2 bases at J, with 9 bases between. The data derive from a study of T cells after posttransplantation cyclophosphamide. Sequencing used immunoSEQ multiplex PCR; TCRdb keeps in-frame clones, though not all of them. The sample holds some 5,400 clones, around 93% seen once. Study-wide findings and caveats: After PTCy, TRB diversity resembled that of CNI/methotrexate controls. Tissue-infiltrating T cells from skin or gut overlapped little with blood T cells. Donor CD8+ memory clones often dominated recipient blood repertoires at later times.

This chain uses TRBV7-9 with TRBJ1-1; D is undetermined. This sequence originates from a woman between 55 and 75 years old in good health, CMV-negative, and a related stem cell transplant donor. Sequencing used CD4+ T cells sorted from bone marrow. For the CDR3, the DNA is TGTGCCAGCAGCCAAAGCGGAAACACTGAAGCTTTCTTT. Translating gives CASSQSGNTEAFF.